The 30 T cell receptor beta chains listed next were all sequenced from one sample in a study of blood T cell repertoires in COVID-19. Using immunoSEQ multiplex PCR, the repertoire was profiled, and TCRdb retains in-frame clones only, with some absent. The table lists some 99,000 clones, around 85% of them singletons. Sequenced material: peripheral blood. The receptors were sampled from a woman aged 80 or over with acute or convalescent COVID-19.

The V call is TRBV21-1, the J call TRBJ2-7; the tabulated D call, TRBD2, remains unverified against the DNA. TRBV21-1 is classified as a pseudogene. CDR3 length: 16 amino acids. CDR3 protein: CARRVCERGDPYEQYV. Here the CDR3 DNA reads TGTGCCAGACGTGTGTGCGAGCGGGGGGACCCCTACGAGCAGTACGTC.

This chain links TRBV28 with TRBJ1-5, with a tentative D call TRBD1 (5 bases). CDR3 length: 14 residues. CDR1 and CDR2 (germline): MDHEN, SYDVKM. Trimming stripped 2 bases from V and 4 bases from J, with 9 bases between. This chain's CDR3 is CASSLGAGNQPQHF. The CDR3 region has the DNA TGTGCCAGCAGTTTAGGGGCAGGGAATCAGCCCCAGCATTTT.

The chain recombines TRBV6-5 with TRBJ1-4, with 9 bases identical to TRBD1. The CDR3 totals 15 residues. CDR1 and CDR2 (germline): MNHEY, SVGAGI. Trimming took 0 bases from V and 8 from J; bases not matched to a gene: 4. The CDR3: CASSYSDRGWEKLFF. The DNA for the CDR3 is TGTGCCAGCAGTTACTCTGACAGGGGGTGGGAAAAACTGTTTTTT.

The rearrangement uses TRBV19 and TRBJ1-5; D is unclear. Trimming removed 5 bases at V and 0 bases at J, with 5 bases between. The CDR3 runs to 13 residues. The germline CDR1 and CDR2 sequences are LNHDA and SQIVND (reference sequence). The CDR3, as DNA: TGTGCCAGTAGTCCCCTTAGCAATCAGCCCCAGCATTTT. It encodes CASSPLSNQPQHF.

The chain recombines TRBV9 with TRBJ2-3; 10 bases fit TRBD2. This CDR3 region has 17 residues. Trimming cost V 0 bases and J 6 bases; bases outside gene matches: 10. CDR1 is SGDLS, CDR2 YYNGEE, per germline. The CDR3 DNA follows: TGTGCCAGCAGCGTAGCGCGTCTAGCGGGGGTCCACGATACGCAGTATTTT. Protein sequence: CASSVARLAGVHDTQYF.

The chain carries TRBV7-8 and TRBJ1-3; D gene ambiguous. Germline V gene lookup returns CDR1 SGHVS and CDR2 FQNEAQ. The V end was cut by 5 bases, the J end by 0 bases, with 14 bases between. This CDR3 is built from 16 residues. CDR3 protein: CASSARLQISGNTIYF. The DNA for the CDR3 is TGTGCCAGCAGCGCCAGACTGCAGATCTCTGGAAACACCATATATTTT.

The V gene is TRBV4-3, the J gene TRBJ2-7; D gene uncertain. The CDR3 extends over 13 amino acids. The germline V gene has CDR1 LGHNA and CDR2 YSLEER. Trimming removed 1 base from V and 3 bases from J, with 7 bases in between. This CDR3 is CASSQARFYEQYV. The CDR3 DNA sequence: TGCGCCAGCAGCCAAGCCAGGTTCTACGAGCAGTACGTC.

This chain links TRBV28 with TRBJ2-1; TRBD1 aligns across 10 bases. After removal of 6 bases from V and 9 bases from J, the junction contained 8 bases not matched to a gene. The germline V gene encodes CDR1 MDHEN and CDR2 SYDVKM. The CDR3 is made up of 14 amino acids. The CDR3 DNA reads as TGTGCCAGCAGCGGGACAGGGGTACCTGGTGAGCAGTTCTTC. Amino acids: CASSGTGVPGEQFF.

The V gene is TRBV19, the J gene TRBJ1-3; D gene ambiguous. Germline-derived CDR1 and CDR2 are LNHDA and SQIVND (reference sequence). CDR3 size: 17 residues. V lost 6 bases to trimming and J lost 1 base, with 19 bases between them. The CDR3 DNA reads as TGTGCCAGTAGCATTCCCAACGGCGGATCATCTGGAAACACCATATATTTT. Translation gives CASSIPNGGSSGNTIYF. Based on the CDR3 plus reference TRBV19 and TRBJ1-3, the full variable domain is DGGITQSPKYLFRKEGQNVTLSCEQNLNHDAMYWYRQDPGQGLRLIYYSQIVNDFQKGDIAEGYSVSREKKESFPLTVTSAQKNPTAFYLCASSIPNGGSSGNTIYFGEGSWLTVV.

The chain carries TRBV30 and TRBJ2-7; D is uncertain. Trimming cost V 2 bases and J 0 bases, with 11 bases left between them. CDR1 is GTSNPN, CDR2 SVGIG, per germline (reference sequence). CDR3 length: 14 residues. CDR3 residues: CAWSTHSFSYEQYF. The CDR3 region has the DNA TGTGCCTGGAGTACCCACAGCTTCTCCTACGAGCAGTACTTC. The full variable domain, completed using reference TRBV30 and TRBJ2-7, is SQTIHQWPATLVQPVGSPLSLECTVEGTSNPNLYWYRQAAGRGLQLLFYSVGIGQISSEVPQNLSASRPQDRQFILSSKKLLLSDSGFYLCAWSTHSFSYEQYFGPGTRLTVT.

The chain has TRBV6-5 and TRBJ2-7, with 7 bases fitting TRBD2. Trimming cost V 0 bases and J 2 bases; bases outside gene matches: 7. The germline V gene has CDR1 MNHEY and CDR2 SVGAGI. CDR3 size: 16 residues. The CDR3, as DNA: TGTGCCAGCAGTTACTCGATTTCTAGCGGAGCCTACGAGCAGTACTTC. The encoded protein is CASSYSISSGAYEQYF.

With respect to this clone: Distinct nucleotide sequences in the sample also encode this CDR3. J is TRBJ2-3 and V is TRBV19, with D unresolved. CDR3 size: 15 residues. Germline assignment: CDR1 LNHDA and CDR2 SQIVND (reference sequence). V was cut by 1 base and J by 0 bases, with 8 bases left in between. This CDR3 is CASSIGLSSTDTQYF. The CDR3 DNA is TGTGCCAGTAGTATAGGGCTCTCTAGCACAGATACGCAGTATTTT. Based on the CDR3 plus reference TRBV19 and TRBJ2-3, the full variable domain is DGGITQSPKYLFRKEGQNVTLSCEQNLNHDAMYWYRQDPGQGLRLIYYSQIVNDFQKGDIAEGYSVSREKKESFPLTVTSAQKNPTAFYLCASSIGLSSTDTQYFGPGTRLTVL.

The chain uses TRBV2 and TRBJ2-3; D is unclear. With 8 bases removed from V and 5 bases from J, the gap between germline ends came to 14 bases. The CDR3 covers 13 residues. Germline V lookup: CDR1 SNHLY, CDR2 FYNNEI. The CDR3 DNA follows: TGTGCCAGCGTAGAGCAGGAACAAGATACGCAGTATTTT. Its protein is CASVEQEQDTQYF.

V gene TRBV10-2 combines with J gene TRBJ2-5; 15 bases are shared with TRBD2. Looked up from germline, CDR1 is WSHSY and CDR2 is SAAADI. There are 19 residues in the CDR3. Unmatched junction bases numbered 16, after V lost 6 bases and J lost 5 bases. This CDR3 is CASSSLGTSGGTVRETQYF. DNA for the CDR3: TGCGCCAGCAGCTCCCTCGGGACTAGCGGGGGGACCGTCAGGGAGACCCAGTACTTC.

This clone was observed once. The chain uses TRBV25-1 and TRBJ2-2, with 8 bases that match TRBD1. The junction had 4 bases not matched to a gene; V was cut back by 5 bases and J by 5 bases. Germline assignment: CDR1 MGHDK and CDR2 SYGVNS. The length of the CDR3 is 14 residues. The DNA of the CDR3 is TGTGCCAGCAGTATCAGGACAGGGACCGGGGAGCTGTTTTTT. Its protein product is CASSIRTGTGELFF. Full variable domain (missing parts from reference TRBV25-1 and TRBJ2-2): EADIYQTPRYLVIGTGKKITLECSQTMGHDKMYWYQQDPGMELHLIHYSYGVNSTEKGDLSSESTVSRIRTEHFPLTLESARPSHTSQYLCASSIRTGTGELFFGEGSRLTVL.

The chain combines TRBV7-2 with TRBJ1-4, with D tentatively TRBD1 (5 bases). V was trimmed by 1 base and J by 4 bases, leaving 10 bases between them. The CDR3 spans 15 residues. The germline CDR1 and CDR2 sequences are SGHTA and FQGNSA. The CDR3 DNA sequence: TGTGCCAGCAGCTTAGTCGCAGGGAATAATGAAAAACTGTTTTTT. Translation: CASSLVAGNNEKLFF.

The V gene is TRBV4-2, the J gene TRBJ2-3, with D perhaps TRBD1 (7 bases). The CDR3 spans 17 residues. Trimming removed 1 base from V and 7 bases from J, with 21 bases in between. CDR1 LGHNA and CDR2 YNFKEQ come from the germline V gene. The CDR3, as DNA: TGTGCCAGCAGCCAAGTTGCAAACAGGGGAGGAGGAAATACGCAGTATTTT. Its protein is CASSQVANRGGGNTQYF.

The chain employs TRBV13 and TRBJ2-3, with 7 bases lining up with TRBD2. After removal of 4 bases from V and 1 base from J, the junction contained 5 bases not matched to a gene. The CDR3 runs 15 residues. Germline V gene data show CDR1 as PRHDT and CDR2 as FYEKMQ (reference sequence). The CDR3, as DNA: TGTGCCAGCAGCTCCGGACTAGATCGCACAGATACGCAGTATTTT. Its protein is CASSSGLDRTDTQYF.

The rearrangement joins TRBV19 to TRBJ1-1, with TRBD1 identical over 10 bases. From germline, CDR1 is LNHDA and CDR2 SQIVND (reference sequence). With V trimmed by 5 bases and J by 5 bases, 11 bases remained unmatched. This CDR3 region has 16 residues. This CDR3 is CASSGRQGARVTEAFF. The DNA of the CDR3 is TGTGCCAGTAGTGGGAGACAGGGGGCGCGGGTTACTGAAGCTTTCTTT.

CDR3 in DNA: TGTGCCAGCAGAGGACAGGGCCGCCATCAGCCCCAGCATTTT. Translated, it gives CASRGQGRHQPQHF. The V call is TRBV6-5, the J call TRBJ1-5; TRBD1 aligns across 8 bases. J lost 5 bases, V lost 6 bases, and 6 bases had no gene match. CDR3 length: 14 amino acids. Germline CDR1 MNHEY, CDR2 SVGAGI.

This chain connects TRBV7-2 to TRBJ1-6; 8 nucleotides agree with TRBD1. V trimming: 1 base; J trimming: 9 bases; junction bases outside the gene matches: 2. Germline loops: CDR1 SGHTA, CDR2 FQGNSA. The CDR3 runs to 14 residues. This CDR3 is CASSLGGQVSPLHF. Here the CDR3 DNA reads TGTGCCAGCAGCTTAGGGGGACAGGTTTCACCCCTCCACTTT.

Only one count was recorded for this clone. The chain's CDR3 is CATSDFMGLGAGYEKLFF. Written as DNA, the CDR3 is TGTGCCACCAGTGATTTTATGGGGTTAGGAGCGGGGTATGAAAAACTGTTTTTT. The chain joins TRBV24-1 to TRBJ1-4; no definite D call. Germline CDR1 reads KGHDR; CDR2 reads SFDVKD. Trimming stripped 1 base from V and 6 bases from J, with 20 bases between. CDR3 size: 18 residues.

This clone was seen only a few times. The chain combines TRBV10-3 with TRBJ1-5; 8 positions agree with TRBD1. Germline trimming cut 3 bases from V and 5 bases from J; bases unmatched to any gene: 9. The CDR3 totals 16 residues. Germline-derived CDR1 and CDR2 are ENHRY and SYGVKD. Here the CDR3 DNA reads TGTGCCATCAGTGACACCAGGGGGCAGCGCGATCAGCCCCAGCATTTT. Amino acid sequence: CAISDTRGQRDQPQHF.

The chain couples TRBV29-1 to TRBJ2-1; 13 bases map to TRBD2. Trimming at V came to 5 bases and at J to 3 bases, leaving 13 bases not matched to a gene. Germline V gene data show CDR1 as SQVTM and CDR2 as ANQGSEA. There are 18 residues in the CDR3. CDR3 nucleotides: TGCAGCGTTCGGGGAACTAGCGGGGGGGATATCCACTACAATGAGCAGTTCTTC. Translating it yields CSVRGTSGGDIHYNEQFF.

CDR3: CATTGENTEAFF. The CDR3 DNA reads TGTGCCACCACGGGGGAGAACACTGAAGCTTTCTTT. J is TRBJ1-1 and V is TRBV12-3 or TRBV12-4, with a weak D call TRBD1 (5 bases). Trimming shortened V by 10 bases and J by 1 base, and 10 bases separated the two germline ends. This CDR3 is 12 amino acids long.

As regards this clone: Other DNA sequences within the sample encode an identical CDR3. The J gene is TRBJ2-1, the V gene TRBV15; D ambiguous. The CDR3 covers 14 residues. The V end lost 0 bases, the J end lost 2 bases, and 5 bases lay between the germline ends. The germline V gene encodes CDR1 LNHNV and CDR2 YYDKDF (reference sequence). CDR3 region: CATSRDSTYNEQFF. The CDR3 coding sequence is TGTGCCACCAGCAGAGATAGCACCTACAATGAGCAGTTCTTC.

The chain couples TRBV12-2 to TRBJ1-3; the tabulated D call, TRBD1, remains unverified against the DNA. TRBV12-2 is annotated as a pseudogene. CDR3 length equals 17 residues. In DNA form, the CDR3 reads TGTGCAAGTCGCCGCCGGGACAGTACGAGCTCTGGAAACACCATATATTTT. It translates to CASRRRDSTSSGNTIYF.

The V gene is TRBV29-1, the J gene TRBJ1-1, with 7 bases that match TRBD1. The CDR3 totals 12 residues. Looked up from germline, CDR1 is SQVTM and CDR2 is ANQGSEA. V trimming: 4 bases; J trimming: 5 bases; junction bases outside the gene matches: 4. The CDR3 region has the DNA TGCAGCGTTGCCAGGGGGGTAACTGAAGCTTTCTTT. It specifies CSVARGVTEAFF. Combining the CDR3 with reference TRBV29-1 and TRBJ1-1 gives the whole variable domain SAVISQKPSRDICQRGTSLTIQCQVDSQVTMMFWYRQQPGQSLTLIATANQGSEATYESGFVIDKFPISRPNLTFSTLTVSNMSPEDSSIYLCSVARGVTEAFFGQGTRLTVV.

The V gene is TRBV19, the J gene TRBJ1-6; a weak D match, TRBD1 (5 bases). The germline CDR1 and CDR2 sequences are LNHDA and SQIVND (reference sequence). V lost 5 bases and J 5 bases, leaving 10 bases between the germline ends. This CDR3 comprises 14 residues. In DNA form, the CDR3 reads TGTGCCAGTAGTCTCGGACAAAATAATTCACCCCTCCACTTT. Its translation is CASSLGQNNSPLHF. The full variable domain, with the rest looked up from reference TRBV19 and TRBJ1-6, is DGGITQSPKYLFRKEGQNVTLSCEQNLNHDAMYWYRQDPGQGLRLIYYSQIVNDFQKGDIAEGYSVSREKKESFPLTVTSAQKNPTAFYLCASSLGQNNSPLHFGNGTRLTVT.

This sequence joins TRBV30 and TRBJ1-5, with D unresolved. The CDR3 is 13 amino acids. The V and J ends lost 4 bases and 6 bases respectively, with 13 bases between them. Germline V gene lookup returns CDR1 GTSNPN and CDR2 SVGIG (reference sequence). In DNA form, the CDR3 reads TGTGCCTGGACCAGCGGGGTGGGTCAGCCCCAGCATTTT. It codes for CAWTSGVGQPQHF.